Each of the 4 T cell receptor beta chains below was sequenced from the same sample in a study of spatial heterogeneity in lung cancer. Regarding the study as a whole: Expanded alpha and beta TCR counts within tumors tracked tumor mutation counts.

The time point denotes: sample taken at primary tumor resection. Their cognate antigens are unknown. Via MiXCR, TCRdb re-called the 5' RACE reads, giving one row per CDR3 protein. This table has around 2,500 distinct CDR3 sequences, roughly a fifth appearing once. The sample consisted of lung tumor tissue, taken at surgery. Source of these receptors: a male donor with early-stage non-small cell lung cancer.

This clonotype was counted at least ten times. This chain uses TRBV29-1 with TRBJ2-1; 8 bases are a match to TRBD1. CDR1 and CDR2 from the germline V gene are SQVTM and ANQGSEA. J gave up 7 bases and V 0 bases, and 8 bases lay outside the gene matches. The CDR3 totals 15 residues. This chain's CDR3 is CSVEDGQGAWNEQFF. DNA of the CDR3: TGCAGCGTTGAAGACGGGCAGGGGGCTTGGAATGAGCAGTTCTTC.

The DNA for the CDR3 is TGCAGTGCCCTGACGGACTCTAACTATGGCTACACCTTC. Encoded protein: CSALTDSNYGYTF. The J gene is TRBJ1-2, the V gene TRBV20-1; D not resolved. CDR3 length: 13 amino acids. V shed 6 bases and J shed 0 bases, with 11 bases lying between them. Germline CDR1 DFQATT, CDR2 SNEGSKA (reference sequence).

V gene TRBV7-8 combines with J gene TRBJ1-5, with 9 bases aligning to TRBD1. The ends lost 1 base at V and 6 bases at J; junction bases unmatched: 4. There are 15 residues in the CDR3. Germline-derived CDR1 and CDR2 are SGHVS and FQNEAQ. As DNA, the CDR3 is TGTGCCAGCAGCTTAGTTGGGACAGGGCGTCAGCCCCAGCATTTT. It is translated as CASSLVGTGRQPQHF.

This clonotype was recorded a few times. The genes are TRBV9 and TRBJ2-7, with D tentatively TRBD1 (6 bases). CDR1 SGDLS and CDR2 YYNGEE come from the germline V gene. The CDR3 is 16 residues long. V gave up 3 bases and J gave up 1 base, with 17 bases separating them. The CDR3 DNA sequence: TGTGCCAGCAGCGCTAACCGGGACACCCGGTCCTACGAGCAGTACTTC. The encoded protein is CASSANRDTRSYEQYF.